These T cell receptor beta chains were read from a single sample in a study of shared clonotypes between healthy human individuals. The method was immunoSEQ multiplex PCR; TCRdb's version includes in-frame clones alone and lacks a portion of them. The table has 450,000 to 500,000 clones, around 85% seen once. Sequencing was carried out using PBMCs. The source of these receptors is a woman in her 40s in good health. Some clones in this sample may be carry-over from other donors' samples. Both conserved end residues are trimmed from each CDR3. Expanded clones get a size class; other rows say once, few or many, or leave the size out.

j_call | cdr3_length | clone_size | v_call | cdr3_aa
TRBJ2-5 | 12 | NA | TRBV5-8 | ASSPRTGEETQY
TRBJ1-2 | 13 | NA | TRBV7-8 | ASSLHRGHNYGYT
TRBJ2-1 | 12 | NA | TRBV19 | ASSIGADYSEQF
TRBJ2-2 | 13 | NA | TRBV10-1 | ASSTGGGNTGELF
TRBJ2-5 | 8 | NA | TRBV6-4 | ASSGETQY
TRBJ2-7 | 13 | NA | TRBV28 | ASSPIDRDWYEQY
TRBJ2-7 | 9 | NA | TRBV2 | ASSEWDEQY
TRBJ1-4 | 15 | NA | TRBV28 | ASSLPVRGRVNEKLF
TRBJ2-5 | 11 | NA | TRBV19 | ASSIGDSETQY
TRBJ2-7 | 12 | NA | TRBV7-8 | ASSLHQESYEQY
TRBJ2-2 | 17 | many | TRBV19 | ASQTGPYGGRENTGELF
TRBJ1-5 | 14 | once | TRBV6-6 | ASSLDPSYSNQPQH
TRBJ2-5 | 12 | NA | TRBV9 | ASSVLVGEETQY
TRBJ2-1 | 10 | NA | TRBV30 | AWSLEYNEQF
TRBJ2-2 | 13 | few | TRBV11-3 | ASSPARAGGGELF
TRBJ2-7 | 11 | NA | TRBV11-2 | ASRVAGGDEQY
TRBJ2-2 | 10 | NA | TRBV5-1 | ASSLAQGELF
TRBJ2-3 | 14 | few | TRBV30 | AWSVSRGLGSDTQY
TRBJ2-7 | 13 | NA | TRBV11-2 | ASSRAGTGPYEQY
TRBJ2-1 | 13 | NA | TRBV4-2 | ASSPSSTRGNEQF
TRBJ2-1 | 13 | NA | TRBV5-1 | ASFYVAGGPGEQF
TRBJ2-7 | 10 | few | TRBV23-1 | ASSQSGGEQY
TRBJ2-1 | 9 | NA | TRBV20-1 | SARGYNEQF
TRBJ2-2 | 12 | NA | TRBV28 | ASSRQGAAGELF
TRBJ2-7 | 12 | many | TRBV5-1 | ASSRTSGSYEQY
TRBJ1-4 | 14 | NA | TRBV4-2 | ASSHPGQGGNEKLF
TRBJ2-7 | 15 | few | TRBV4-1 | ASSQDKDSYWTYEQY
TRBJ2-1 | 11 | NA | TRBV5-8 | ASSAGSYNEQF
TRBJ2-7 | 12 | once | TRBV7-8 | ASSLAGGPYEQY
TRBJ1-5 | 16 | NA | TRBV27 | ASSPRNQWKQGNQPQH
NA | 12 | once | TRBV27 | ASSHTPVTGELF
TRBJ2-3 | 13 | NA | TRBV6-4 | ASSSGESDTDTQY
TRBJ2-5 | 14 | NA | TRBV19 | ASRDRLDHKEETQY
TRBJ2-1 | 14 | NA | TRBV2 | ASHSGAGEPYNEQF
TRBJ1-5 | 12 | NA | TRBV29-1 | SVASVGGNQPQH
TRBJ2-5 | 11 | NA | TRBV7-2 | ASSLAMWETQY
TRBJ2-7 | 12 | few | TRBV7-6 | ASSHGLRSYEQY
TRBJ2-2 | 15 | NA | TRBV9 | ASSGSASGITGGELF
TRBJ1-5 | 13 | NA | TRBV9 | ASSQDGQGNQPQH
TRBJ1-5 | 11 | once | TRBV6-6 | ASSYAVGQPQH
TRBJ2-7 | 11 | NA | TRBV4-3 | ASSQGRGVEQY
TRBJ2-1 | 12 | once | TRBV28 | ANSLWRGNNEQF
TRBJ1-1 | 9 | NA | TRBV28 | ASSSSLLAF
TRBJ2-5 | 12 | NA | TRBV27 | ASSPLQGQETQY
TRBJ1-2 | 11 | NA | TRBV6-6 | ASNRQVNYGYT
TRBJ1-1 | 13 | NA | TRBV9 | ASSVSRGMSTEAF
TRBJ1-5 | 13 | NA | TRBV5-1 | ASSLIGGRNQPQH
TRBJ1-2 | 12 | NA | TRBV2 | ASREQGADYGYT